The entry below describes one TCR beta chain. The CDR3 extends 3 residues past the end of the read, so its final part is completed from the germline J gene. The entry originates in a study of T cells in women clearing cervical HPV infection. From germline, CDR1 is LNHDA and CDR2 SQIVND (reference sequence). CDR3 length: 13 residues. Libraries were prepared by immunoSEQ multiplex PCR; TCRdb keeps only in-frame clonotypes and omits some of them. The table lists tens of thousands of clones, with 5% to 7.5% in the top ten. The source of this sequence is a woman aged 18 to 75 with a cervical HPV16 infection that either progressed to CIN3+ or cleared (not recorded which). V gene TRBV19 combines with J gene TRBJ1-6; D not certain. The source material was blood buffy coat. CDR3 in amino acids: CASSTRASTPLHF. The sequenced CDR3 bases are TGTGCCAGTAGTACGCGGGCCTCGACGCCC.